These 7 T cell receptor beta chains share one sample of origin, sequenced in a study of response to subunit inactivated influenza vaccine. Via MiXCR, TCRdb re-called the RT-PCR reads, giving one row per CDR3 protein. The sample carries roughly 710,000 distinct CDR3 sequences, 14% recorded once. Here the sequenced sample was PBMCs from blood, taken roughly 2 weeks before vaccination. These receptors were taken from a man aged 50 to 60 who received an inactivated influenza vaccine.

The V and J genes are TRBV2 and TRBJ2-5; D not certain. CDR1 is SNHLY and CDR2 is FYNNEI in the germline V gene. The V and J ends lost 1 base and 3 bases respectively, with 3 bases between them. The CDR3 loop spans 12 amino acids. CDR3 sequence: CASSEGEETQYF. The CDR3 region has the DNA TGTGCCAGCAGTGAAGGGGAAGAGACCCAGTACTTC.

This clonotype appeared a few times. The genes are TRBV4-3 and TRBJ1-1; the D is unclear. Germline V gene data show CDR1 as LGHNA and CDR2 as YSLEER. The CDR3 spans 14 residues. V shed 4 bases and J shed 0 bases, with 9 bases lying between them. The CDR3 spells CASSPEGLNTEAFF. CDR3 bases: TGCGCCAGCAGCCCGGAAGGTCTGAACACTGAAGCTTTCTTT.

The V gene is TRBV7-2, the J gene TRBJ2-3; tentatively, D is TRBD2 (6 bases). Trimming removed 4 bases at V and 2 bases at J, with 16 bases between. Germline V gene lookup returns CDR1 SGHTA and CDR2 FQGNSA. The CDR3 spans 16 residues. CDR3 bases: TGTGCCAGCAGCTCACAGACTAGAATCGTCACAGATACGCAGTATTTT. Amino acid sequence: CASSSQTRIVTDTQYF.

This clonotype was counted ten times or more. The rearrangement uses TRBV29-1 and TRBJ2-3, with a tentative D call TRBD1 (5 bases). V gave up 4 bases and J gave up 5 bases, with 10 bases separating them. The CDR3 loop spans 12 amino acids. Germline lookup yields CDR1 SQVTM and CDR2 ANQGSEA. CDR3 nucleotides: TGCAGCGTTGGGACAAGTCGAGATACGCAGTATTTT. Residues: CSVGTSRDTQYF.

V is TRBV4-1 and J is TRBJ2-1; D not certain. CDR3 size: 13 residues. The V gene lost 0 bases and the J gene lost 8 bases, with 8 bases spanning the gap. CDR1 is MGHRA, CDR2 YSYEKL, per germline. This chain's CDR3 is CASSQDTRDEQFF. The DNA for the CDR3 is TGCGCCAGCAGCCAAGATACCCGCGATGAGCAGTTCTTC.

This sequence joins TRBV29-1 and TRBJ2-6, with 10 bases identical to TRBD1. This CDR3 spans 14 amino acids. Germline CDR1 SQVTM, CDR2 ANQGSEA. V was clipped by 6 bases and J by 7 bases; unmatched bases: 6. In nucleotides, the CDR3 is TGCAGCGTCCGGGGACAGGGGCGAGCCAACGTCCTGACTTTC. It specifies CSVRGQGRANVLTF.

This clonotype turned up a few times. The V gene is TRBV18, the J gene TRBJ2-1; tentatively, D is TRBD1 or TRBD2 (6 bases each). This CDR3 has 16 residues. Trimming left V 2 bases short and J 0 bases short, with 11 bases between. Germline CDR1 KGHSH, CDR2 LQKENI. DNA for the CDR3: TGTGCCAGCTCACCAAAGGGGGGTAGCTCCTACAATGAGCAGTTCTTC. Translation: CASSPKGGSSYNEQFF.